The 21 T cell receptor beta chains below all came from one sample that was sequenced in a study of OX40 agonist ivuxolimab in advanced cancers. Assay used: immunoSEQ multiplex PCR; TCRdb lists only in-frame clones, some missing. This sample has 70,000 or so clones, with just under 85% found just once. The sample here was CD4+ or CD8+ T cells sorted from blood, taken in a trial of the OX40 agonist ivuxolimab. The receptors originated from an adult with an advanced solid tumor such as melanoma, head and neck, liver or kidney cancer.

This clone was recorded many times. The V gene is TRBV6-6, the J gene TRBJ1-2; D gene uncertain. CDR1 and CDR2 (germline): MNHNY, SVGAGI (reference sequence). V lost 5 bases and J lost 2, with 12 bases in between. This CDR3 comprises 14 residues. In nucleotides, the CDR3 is TGTGCCAGCAGTGTTGGGAGGCAGAACTATGGCTACACCTTC. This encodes CASSVGRQNYGYTF.

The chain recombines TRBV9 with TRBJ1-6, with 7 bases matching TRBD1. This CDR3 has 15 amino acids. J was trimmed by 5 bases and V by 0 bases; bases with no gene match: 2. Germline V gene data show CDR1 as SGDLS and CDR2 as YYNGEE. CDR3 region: CASSVVGTDNSPLHF. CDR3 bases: TGTGCCAGCAGCGTAGTCGGGACAGATAATTCACCCCTCCACTTT.

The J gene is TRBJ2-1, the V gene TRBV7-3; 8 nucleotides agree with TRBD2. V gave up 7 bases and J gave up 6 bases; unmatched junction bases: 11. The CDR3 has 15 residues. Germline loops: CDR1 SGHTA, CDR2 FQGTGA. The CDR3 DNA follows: TGTGCCAGCACCCCCTCGGGGGGGGTGACCAATGAGCAGTTCTTC. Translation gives CASTPSGGVTNEQFF.

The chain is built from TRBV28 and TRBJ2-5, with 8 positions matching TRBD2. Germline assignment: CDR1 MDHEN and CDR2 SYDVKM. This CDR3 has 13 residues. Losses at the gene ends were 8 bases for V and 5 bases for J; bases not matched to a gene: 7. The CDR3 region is CASGSGSGETQYF. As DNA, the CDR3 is TGTGCCAGCGGAAGCGGGAGTGGGGAGACCCAGTACTTC. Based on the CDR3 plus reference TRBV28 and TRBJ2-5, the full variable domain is DVKVTQSSRYLVKRTGEKVFLECVQDMDHENMFWYRQDPGLGLRLIYFSYDVKMKEKGDIPEGYSVSREKKERFSLILESASTNQTSMYLCASGSGSGETQYFGPGTRLLVL.

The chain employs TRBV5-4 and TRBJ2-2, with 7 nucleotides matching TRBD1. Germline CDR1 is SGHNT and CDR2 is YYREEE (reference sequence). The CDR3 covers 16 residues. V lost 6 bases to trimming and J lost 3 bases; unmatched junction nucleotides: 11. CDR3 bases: TGTGCCAGCACCACCAGACAGGGACCGTACACCGGGGAGCTGTTTTTT. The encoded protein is CASTTRQGPYTGELFF.

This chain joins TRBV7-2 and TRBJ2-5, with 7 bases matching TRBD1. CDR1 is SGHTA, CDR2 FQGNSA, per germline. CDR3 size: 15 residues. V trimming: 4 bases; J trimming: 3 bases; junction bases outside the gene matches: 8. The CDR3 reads CASSSLRDRKETQYF. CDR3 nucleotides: TGTGCCAGCAGCTCCCTACGGGACAGAAAAGAGACCCAGTACTTC. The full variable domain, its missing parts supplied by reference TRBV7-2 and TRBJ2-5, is GAGVSQSPSNKVTEKGKDVELRCDPISGHTALYWYRQSLGQGLEFLIYFQGNSAPDKSGLPSDRFSAERTGGSVSTLTIQRTQQEDSAVYLCASSSLRDRKETQYFGPGTRLLVL.

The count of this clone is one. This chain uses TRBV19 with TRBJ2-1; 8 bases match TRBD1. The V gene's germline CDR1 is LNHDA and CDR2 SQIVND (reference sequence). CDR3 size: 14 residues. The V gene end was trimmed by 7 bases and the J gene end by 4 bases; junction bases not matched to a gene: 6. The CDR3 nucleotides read TGTGCCAGTAATAAAGACAGGGGATACAATGAGCAGTTCTTC. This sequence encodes CASNKDRGYNEQFF.

The CDR3 nucleotides are TGTGCCAGCAGTTTACCAGGGAGGGAATACGAGCAGTACTTC. It specifies CASSLPGREYEQYF. The V and J genes are TRBV28 and TRBJ2-7; TRBD2 matches at 7 bases. The CDR3 length is 14 residues. Trimming removed 2 bases from V and 4 bases from J; junction bases left unmatched: 5. CDR1 MDHEN and CDR2 SYDVKM come from the germline V gene.

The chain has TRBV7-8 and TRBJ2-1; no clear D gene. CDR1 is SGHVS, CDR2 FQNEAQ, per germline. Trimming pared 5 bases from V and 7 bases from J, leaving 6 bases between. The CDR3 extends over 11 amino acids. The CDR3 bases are TGTGCCAGCAGCCCCCAGAATGAGCAGTTCTTC. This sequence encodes CASSPQNEQFF. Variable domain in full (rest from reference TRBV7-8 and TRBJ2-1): GAGVSQSPRYKVAKRGQDVALRCDPISGHVSLFWYQQALGQGPEFLTYFQNEAQLDKSGLPSDRFFAERPEGSVSTLKIQRTQQEDSAVYLCASSPQNEQFFGPGTRLTVL.

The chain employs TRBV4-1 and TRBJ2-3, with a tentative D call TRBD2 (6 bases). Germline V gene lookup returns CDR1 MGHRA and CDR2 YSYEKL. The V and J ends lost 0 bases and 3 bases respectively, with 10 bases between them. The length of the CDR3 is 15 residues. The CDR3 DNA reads TGCGCCAGCAGCCAAGATGGAGGGAGTACAGATACGCAGTATTTT. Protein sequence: CASSQDGGSTDTQYF.

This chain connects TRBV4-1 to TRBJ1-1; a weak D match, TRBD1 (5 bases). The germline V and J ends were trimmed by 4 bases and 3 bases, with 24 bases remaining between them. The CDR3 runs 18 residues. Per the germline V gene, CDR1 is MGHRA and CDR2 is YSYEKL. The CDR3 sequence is CASSRWQGGLRLDTEAFF. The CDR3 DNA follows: TGCGCCAGCAGCCGATGGCAGGGCGGATTACGGTTGGACACTGAAGCTTTCTTT.

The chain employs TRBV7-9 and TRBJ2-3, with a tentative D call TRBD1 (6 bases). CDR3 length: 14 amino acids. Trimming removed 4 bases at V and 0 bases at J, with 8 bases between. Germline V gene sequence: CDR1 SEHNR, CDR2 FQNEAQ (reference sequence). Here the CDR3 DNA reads TGTGCCAGCAGCTCGGACAGTAGCACAGATACGCAGTATTTT. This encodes CASSSDSSTDTQYF.

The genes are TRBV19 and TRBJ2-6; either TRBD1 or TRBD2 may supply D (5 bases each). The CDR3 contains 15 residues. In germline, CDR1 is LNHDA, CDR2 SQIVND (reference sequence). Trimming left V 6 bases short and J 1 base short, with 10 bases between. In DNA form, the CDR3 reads TGTGCCAGTAGCCCGGGGCCTTCTGGGGCCAACGTCCTGACTTTC. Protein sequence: CASSPGPSGANVLTF.

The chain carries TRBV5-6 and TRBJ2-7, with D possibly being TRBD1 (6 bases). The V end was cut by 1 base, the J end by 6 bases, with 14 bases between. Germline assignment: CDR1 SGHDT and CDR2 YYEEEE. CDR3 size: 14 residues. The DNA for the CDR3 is TGTGCCAGCAGCTTGAATCCAGGGGATATCGAGCAGTACTTC. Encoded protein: CASSLNPGDIEQYF.

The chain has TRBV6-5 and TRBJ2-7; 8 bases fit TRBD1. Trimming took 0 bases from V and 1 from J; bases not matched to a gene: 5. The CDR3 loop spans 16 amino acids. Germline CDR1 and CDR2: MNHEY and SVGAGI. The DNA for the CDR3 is TGTGCCAGCAGTTACTCAGCCAGGGGGCGATCCTACGAGCAGTACTTC. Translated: CASSYSARGRSYEQYF.

The CDR3 reads CASSFGTSGRVNTQYF. Written as DNA, the CDR3 is TGTGCCAGCAGCTTCGGGACTAGCGGGAGAGTGAATACGCAGTATTTT. The chain combines TRBV7-2 with TRBJ2-3; 14 nucleotides agree with TRBD2. The junction had 6 bases not matched to a gene; V was cut back by 3 bases and J by 7 bases. The CDR3 spans 16 residues. The germline CDR1 and CDR2 sequences are SGHTA and FQGNSA. The full variable domain, rest sourced from reference TRBV7-2 and TRBJ2-3, is GAGVSQSPSNKVTEKGKDVELRCDPISGHTALYWYRQSLGQGLEFLIYFQGNSAPDKSGLPSDRFSAERTGGSVSTLTIQRTQQEDSAVYLCASSFGTSGRVNTQYFGPGTRLTVL.

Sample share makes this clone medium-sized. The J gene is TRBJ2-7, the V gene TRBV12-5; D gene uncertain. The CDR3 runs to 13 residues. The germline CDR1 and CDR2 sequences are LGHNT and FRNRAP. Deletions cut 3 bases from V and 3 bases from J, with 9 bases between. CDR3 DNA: TGTGCTAGTGGTTTCGGTTCGGGCTACGAGCAGTACTTC. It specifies CASGFGSGYEQYF.

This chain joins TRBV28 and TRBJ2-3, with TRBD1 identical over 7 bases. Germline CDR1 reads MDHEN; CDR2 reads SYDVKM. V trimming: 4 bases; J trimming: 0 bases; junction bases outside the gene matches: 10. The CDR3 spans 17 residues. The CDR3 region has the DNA TGTGCCAGCAGTTCCTACAGGGGAGTCCTTAGCACAGATACGCAGTATTTT. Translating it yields CASSSYRGVLSTDTQYF.

The CDR3 DNA reads as TGTGCCAGCAGTGCCTCCGGGACAGGGGGAGGAAAACTGTTTTTT. Its protein is CASSASGTGGGKLFF. This chain connects TRBV27 to TRBJ1-4; TRBD1 matches 11 bases. The CDR3 loop spans 15 amino acids. In germline, CDR1 is MNHEY, CDR2 SMNVEV (reference sequence). J was trimmed by 10 bases and V by 5 bases; bases with no gene match: 9.

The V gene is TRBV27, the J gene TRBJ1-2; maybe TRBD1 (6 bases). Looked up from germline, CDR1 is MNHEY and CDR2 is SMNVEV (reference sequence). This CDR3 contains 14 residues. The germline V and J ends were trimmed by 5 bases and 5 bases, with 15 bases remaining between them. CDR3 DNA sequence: TGTGCCAGCAGTCCCCTGACAGGATCGTATGGCTACACCTTC. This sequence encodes CASSPLTGSYGYTF.

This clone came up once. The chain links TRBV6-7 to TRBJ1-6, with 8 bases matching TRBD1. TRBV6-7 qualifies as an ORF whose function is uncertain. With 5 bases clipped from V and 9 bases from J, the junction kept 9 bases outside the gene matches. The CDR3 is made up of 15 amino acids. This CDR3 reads CASSEPPDRVSPLHF. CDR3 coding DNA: TGTGCCAGCAGTGAACCCCCGGACAGGGTTTCACCCCTCCACTTT.